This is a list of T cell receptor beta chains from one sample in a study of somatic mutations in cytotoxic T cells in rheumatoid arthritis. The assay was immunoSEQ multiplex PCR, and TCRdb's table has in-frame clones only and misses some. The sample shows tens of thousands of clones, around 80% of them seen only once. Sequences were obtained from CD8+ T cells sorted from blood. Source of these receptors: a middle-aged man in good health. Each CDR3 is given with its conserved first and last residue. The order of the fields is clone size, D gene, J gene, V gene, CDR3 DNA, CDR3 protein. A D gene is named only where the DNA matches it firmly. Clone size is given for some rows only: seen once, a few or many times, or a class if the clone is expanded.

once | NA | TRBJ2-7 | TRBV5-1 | TGCGCCAGCAGCTTCAATACAGGGGAGCAGTACTTC | CASSFNTGEQYF
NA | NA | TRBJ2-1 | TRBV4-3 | TGCGCCAGCAGCCAAGAATGGGCCTACGGCGGGGCCTACAATGAGCAGTTCTTC | CASSQEWAYGGAYNEQFF
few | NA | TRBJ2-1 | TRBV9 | TGTGCCAGCAGCGTAGACTCCTACAATGAGCAGTTCTTC | CASSVDSYNEQFF
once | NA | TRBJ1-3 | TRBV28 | TGTGCCAGCAGTTTCATCGCTGGAAACACCATATATTTT | CASSFIAGNTIYF
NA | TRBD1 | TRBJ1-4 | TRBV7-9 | TGTGCCAGCAGCTTAGGGGGAGGACAGGGGACTAATGAAAAACTGTTTTTT | CASSLGGGQGTNEKLFF
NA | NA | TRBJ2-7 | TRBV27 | TGTGCCAGCAGTTTAAACACGAACTACGAGCAGTACTTC | CASSLNTNYEQYF
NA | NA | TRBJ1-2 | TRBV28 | TGTGCCAGCAGCGGCCCGGGACGGGGCTATGGCTACACCTTC | CASSGPGRGYGYTF
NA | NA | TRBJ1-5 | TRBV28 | TGTGCCAGCAGCCCTTTGGCGCCGAACGGACAGCCCCAGCATTTT | CASSPLAPNGQPQHF
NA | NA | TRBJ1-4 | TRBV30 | TGTGCCTGGGACGTAGCAACTAATGAAAAACTGTTTTTT | CAWDVATNEKLFF
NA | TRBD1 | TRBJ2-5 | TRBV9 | TGTGCCAGCAGCGTAGACGCCCCCGGGACAGGGGACCAAGAGACCCAGTACTTC | CASSVDAPGTGDQETQYF
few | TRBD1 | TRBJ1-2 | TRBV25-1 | TGTGCCAGCACAACCGGGACAGGGGTCACCTTC | CASTTGTGVTF
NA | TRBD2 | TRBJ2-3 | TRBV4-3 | TGCGCCAGCAGCCAACTTCCGGGACTAGCGGGAGAAGGAGATACGCAGTATTTT | CASSQLPGLAGEGDTQYF
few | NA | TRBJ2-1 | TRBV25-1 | TGTGCCAGCAGCCGCCAGGGTTCTGAGCAGTTCTTC | CASSRQGSEQFF
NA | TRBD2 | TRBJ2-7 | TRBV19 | TGTGCCAGTGGGGCTAGCGGCCCCTACGAGCAGTACTTC | CASGASGPYEQYF
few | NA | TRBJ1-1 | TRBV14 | TGTGCCAGCAGCCAAGAGCGGGGCTGGGCTGAAGCTTTCTTT | CASSQERGWAEAFF
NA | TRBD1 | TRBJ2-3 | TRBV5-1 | TGCGCCAGCAGCGGAACTACAGGGGGCTTGGGTGATACGCAGTATTTT | CASSGTTGGLGDTQYF
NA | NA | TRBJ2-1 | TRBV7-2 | TGTGCCAGCAGCTTGGGGGGGCATGAGCAGTTCTTC | CASSLGGHEQFF
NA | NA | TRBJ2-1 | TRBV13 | TGTGCCAGCAGCTTGAACAGGGTAACTACCCCTTCCTACAATGAGCAGTTCTTC | CASSLNRVTTPSYNEQFF
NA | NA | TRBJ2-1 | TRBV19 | TGTGCCAGTAGTCTTTCCGGTCCCAATGAGCAGTTCTTC | CASSLSGPNEQFF
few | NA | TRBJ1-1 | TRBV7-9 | TGTGCCAGCAGCTTGGGCACTGAAGCTTTCTTT | CASSLGTEAFF
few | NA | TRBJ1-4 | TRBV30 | TGTGCCTGGGAGCCAGAGGAGATTGCAAGAGAAAAACTGTTTTTT | CAWEPEEIAREKLFF
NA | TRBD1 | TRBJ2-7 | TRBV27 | TGTGCCAGCAGTCCCGGGACAGGCTACGAGCAGTACTTC | CASSPGTGYEQYF
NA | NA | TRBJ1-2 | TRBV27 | TGTGCCAGCAGCCAGTGGGACGGCTCTGGCTACACCTTC | CASSQWDGSGYTF
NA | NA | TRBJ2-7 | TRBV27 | TGTGCCAGCAGTTTGCGCGGGGCAGGCCGAACCTACGAGCAGTACTTC | CASSLRGAGRTYEQYF
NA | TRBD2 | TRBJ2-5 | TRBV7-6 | TGTGCCAGCAGCTTACCCGGACTAGCGGCAGAGACCCAGTACTTC | CASSLPGLAAETQYF
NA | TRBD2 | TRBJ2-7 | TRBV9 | TGTGCCAGCAGCTCCGGGACTAGCGGGATGAAAGAGCAGTACTTC | CASSSGTSGMKEQYF
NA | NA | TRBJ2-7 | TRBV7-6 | TGTGCCAGCAGCTTAGGCGGACTTTCCTACGAGCAGTACTTC | CASSLGGLSYEQYF
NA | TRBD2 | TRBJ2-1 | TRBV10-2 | TGCGCCAGCACGGAACTAGCGGGTTTTTCCTACAATGAGCAGTTCTTC | CASTELAGFSYNEQFF
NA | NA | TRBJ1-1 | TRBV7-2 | TGTGCCAGCAGCTTAGAGGCAAGGAACACTGAAGCTTTCTTT | CASSLEARNTEAFF
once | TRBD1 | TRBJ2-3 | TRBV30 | TGTGCCTGGAGTCACAGGGGCGCAGATACGCAGTATTTT | CAWSHRGADTQYF
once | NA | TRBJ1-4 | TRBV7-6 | TGTGCCAGCAGCTTAGGCCCCATGCTGCCATCGGGGGAAAAACTGTTTTTT | CASSLGPMLPSGEKLFF
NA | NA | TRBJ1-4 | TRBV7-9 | TGTGCCAGCAGCTTTCGGGGGGGAGAAGAAAAACTGTTTTTT | CASSFRGGEEKLFF
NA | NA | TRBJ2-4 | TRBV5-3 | TGTGCCAGAAGCTTTGGCCCAATATGGTGGGAGTTAGCCAAAAACATTCAGTACTTC | CARSFGPIWWELAKNIQYF
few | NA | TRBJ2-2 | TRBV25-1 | TGTGCCAGCAGTGGAGACAGCTACACCGGGGAGCTGTTTTTT | CASSGDSYTGELFF
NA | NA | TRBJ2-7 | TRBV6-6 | TGTGCCAGCAGTTACGGTTCGACGGTCACCTACGAGCAGTACTTC | CASSYGSTVTYEQYF
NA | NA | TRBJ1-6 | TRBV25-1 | TGTGCCAGCAGTGAATCAGGTTATTCACCCCTCCACTTT | CASSESGYSPLHF
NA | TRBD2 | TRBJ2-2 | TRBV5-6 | TGTGCCAGCAGCTTGGGACTAGCAGGCGGGGAGCTGTTTTTT | CASSLGLAGGELFF
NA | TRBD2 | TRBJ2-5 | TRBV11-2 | TGTGCCAGCACTAGCGGGAGGGCCCCAGAGACCCAGTACTTC | CASTSGRAPETQYF
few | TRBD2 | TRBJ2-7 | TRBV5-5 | TGTGCCAGCAGTTTCTCCGAAACTAGCGGAGCCTACGAGCAGTACTTC | CASSFSETSGAYEQYF
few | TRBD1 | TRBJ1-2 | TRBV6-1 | TGTGCCAGCAGTGAAGCGGACAGGACCTATGGCTACACCTTC | CASSEADRTYGYTF
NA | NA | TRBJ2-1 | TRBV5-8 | TGTGCCAGCAGGTTGGACATAGCGTCGAGCTCCTACAATGAGCAGTTCTTC | CASRLDIASSSYNEQFF
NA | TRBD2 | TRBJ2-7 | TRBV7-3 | TGTGCCAGCAGCTTAGGGGCTAGCGGTAGAAACGAGCAGTACTTC | CASSLGASGRNEQYF
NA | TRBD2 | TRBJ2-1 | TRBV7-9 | TGTGCCAGCAGCTTAAGGGTGGCTAGCGGGAGATTCGCTGAGCAGTTCTTC | CASSLRVASGRFAEQFF
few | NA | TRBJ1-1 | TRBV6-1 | TGTGCCAGCAGTGCGAGTTCGGGGGTTGGGGCTTTCTTT | CASSASSGVGAFF
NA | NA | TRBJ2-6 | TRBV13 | TGTGCCAGCAGCCTAATTACAGGGTCTGGGGCCAACGTCCTGACTTTC | CASSLITGSGANVLTF
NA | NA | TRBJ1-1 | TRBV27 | TGTGCCAGCAGTTTATCAGTCTGGGGAAACACTGAAGCTTTCTTT | CASSLSVWGNTEAFF
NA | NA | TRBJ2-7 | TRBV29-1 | TGCAGCGTTGAAGATTCTAACGAGGGCTACGAGCAGTACTTC | CSVEDSNEGYEQYF
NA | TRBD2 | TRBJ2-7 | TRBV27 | TGTGCCAGCAGTTTTGGCGGGAGTCCCTACGAGCAGTACTTC | CASSFGGSPYEQYF
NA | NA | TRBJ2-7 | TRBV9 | TGTGCCAGCAGCGAGGCAGTTGGTCCCTACGAGCAGTACTTC | CASSEAVGPYEQYF
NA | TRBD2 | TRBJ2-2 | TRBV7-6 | TGTGCCAGCAGCGTCGGAATTACTAGCGGGAGAGACACCGGGGAGCTGTTTTTT | CASSVGITSGRDTGELFF
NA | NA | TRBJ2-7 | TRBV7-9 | TGTGCCAGCAGCCCTCGGGGGGCACCCTACGAGCAGTACTTC | CASSPRGAPYEQYF
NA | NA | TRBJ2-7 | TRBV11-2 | TGTGCCAGCAGCGGGAGCTCCTACGAGCAGTACTTC | CASSGSSYEQYF
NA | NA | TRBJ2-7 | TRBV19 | TGTGCCATTCAAAAGGGGGTTAGGTTACTGCGGGAGCAGTACTTC | CAIQKGVRLLREQYF